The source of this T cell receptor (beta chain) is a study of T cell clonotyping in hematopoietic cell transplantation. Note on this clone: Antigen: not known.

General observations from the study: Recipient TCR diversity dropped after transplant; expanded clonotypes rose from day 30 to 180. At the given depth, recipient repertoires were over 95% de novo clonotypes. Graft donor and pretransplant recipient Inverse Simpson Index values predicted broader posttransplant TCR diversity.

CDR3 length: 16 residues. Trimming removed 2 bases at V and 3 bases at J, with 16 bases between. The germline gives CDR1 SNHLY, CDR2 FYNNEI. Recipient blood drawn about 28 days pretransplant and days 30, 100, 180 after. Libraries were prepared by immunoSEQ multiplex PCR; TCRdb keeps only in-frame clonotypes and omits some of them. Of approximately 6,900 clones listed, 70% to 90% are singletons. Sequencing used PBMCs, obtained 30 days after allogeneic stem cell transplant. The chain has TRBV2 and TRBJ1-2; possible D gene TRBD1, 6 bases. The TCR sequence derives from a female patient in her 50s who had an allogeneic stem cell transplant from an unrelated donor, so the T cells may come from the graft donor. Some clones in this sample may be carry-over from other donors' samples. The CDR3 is CASSEQGPPLHYGYTF. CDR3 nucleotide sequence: TGTGCCAGCAGTGAACAGGGGCCGCCTCTTCACTATGGCTACACCTTC.